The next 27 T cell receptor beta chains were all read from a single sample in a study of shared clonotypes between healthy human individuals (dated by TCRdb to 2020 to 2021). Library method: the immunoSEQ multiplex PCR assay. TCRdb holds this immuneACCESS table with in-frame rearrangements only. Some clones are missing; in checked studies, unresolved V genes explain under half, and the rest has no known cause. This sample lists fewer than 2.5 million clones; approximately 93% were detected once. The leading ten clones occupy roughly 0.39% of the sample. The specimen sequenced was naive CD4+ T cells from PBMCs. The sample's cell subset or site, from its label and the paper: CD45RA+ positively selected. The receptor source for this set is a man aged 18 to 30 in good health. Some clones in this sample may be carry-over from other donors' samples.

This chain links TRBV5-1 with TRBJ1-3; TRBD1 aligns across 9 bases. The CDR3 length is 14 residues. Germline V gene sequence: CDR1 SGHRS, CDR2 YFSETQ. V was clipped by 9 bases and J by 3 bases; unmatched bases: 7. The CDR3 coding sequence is TGCGCCACCGGACAGGGGCAAGATGGAAACACCATATATTTT. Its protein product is CATGQGQDGNTIYF.

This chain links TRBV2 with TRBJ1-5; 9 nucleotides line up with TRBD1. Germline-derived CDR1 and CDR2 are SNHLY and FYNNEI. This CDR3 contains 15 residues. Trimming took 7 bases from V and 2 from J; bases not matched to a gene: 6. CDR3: CASKRDRARNQPQHF. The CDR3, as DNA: TGTGCCAGCAAACGGGACAGGGCGCGCAATCAGCCCCAGCATTTT.

The CDR3 sequence is CASKPGLPAGDTQYF. The DNA for the CDR3 is TGTGCCAGCAAACCGGGACTACCCGCAGGAGATACGCAGTATTTT. The V gene is TRBV2, the J gene TRBJ2-3, with 7 nucleotides matching TRBD2. The CDR3 is 15 amino acids. Per the germline V gene, CDR1 is SNHLY and CDR2 is FYNNEI. J was trimmed by 5 bases and V by 7 bases; bases with no gene match: 12. Drawing the rest from reference TRBV2 and TRBJ2-3, the complete variable domain is EPEVTQTPSHQVTQMGQEVILRCVPISNHLYFYWYRQILGQKVEFLVSFYNNEISEKSEIFDDQFSVERPDGSNFTLKIRSTKLEDSAMYFCASKPGLPAGDTQYFGPGTRLTVL.

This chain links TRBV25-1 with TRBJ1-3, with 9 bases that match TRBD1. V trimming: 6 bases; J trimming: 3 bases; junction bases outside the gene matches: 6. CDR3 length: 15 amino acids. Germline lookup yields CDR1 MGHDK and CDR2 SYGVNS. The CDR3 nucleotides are TGTGCCAGCAGCGGCCACAGGGGGCTTGGAAACACCATATATTTT. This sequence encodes CASSGHRGLGNTIYF.

CDR3 region: CASSLALVAGGYTGELFF. DNA of the CDR3: TGCGCCAGCAGCTTGGCCCTCGTAGCGGGAGGGTATACCGGGGAGCTGTTTTTT. The chain has TRBV5-1 and TRBJ2-2, with 11 bases fitting TRBD2. CDR1 and CDR2 from the germline V gene are SGHRS and YFSETQ. The CDR3 runs to 18 residues. J was trimmed by 5 bases and V by 0 bases; bases with no gene match: 9.

The CDR3: CASSERGQVNSGANVLTF. The CDR3 region has the DNA TGTGCCAGCAGTGAAAGGGGACAGGTTAACTCTGGGGCCAACGTCCTGACTTTC. The genes are TRBV6-1 and TRBJ2-6, with 8 bases that match TRBD1. Germline CDR1 is MNHNS and CDR2 is SASEGT. There are 18 residues in the CDR3. The V and J ends lost 2 bases and 0 bases, in that order; junction bases with no gene match: 6.

The DNA for the CDR3 is TGTGCCAGTACCCATCACGGGAATCCCAAAAATCAGCCCCAGCATTTT. Protein: CASTHHGNPKNQPQHF. V is TRBV19 and J is TRBJ1-5, with D unclear. This CDR3 comprises 16 residues. The germline gives CDR1 LNHDA, CDR2 SQIVND (reference sequence). V was shortened by 7 bases and J by 4 bases, with 20 bases between the two germline ends.

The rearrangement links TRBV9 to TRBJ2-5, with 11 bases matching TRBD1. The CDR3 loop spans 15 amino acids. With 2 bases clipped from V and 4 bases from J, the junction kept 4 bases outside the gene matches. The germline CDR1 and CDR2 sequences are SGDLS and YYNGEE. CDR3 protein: CASSVPGQGGETQYF. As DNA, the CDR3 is TGTGCCAGCAGCGTCCCGGGACAGGGGGGAGAGACCCAGTACTTC.

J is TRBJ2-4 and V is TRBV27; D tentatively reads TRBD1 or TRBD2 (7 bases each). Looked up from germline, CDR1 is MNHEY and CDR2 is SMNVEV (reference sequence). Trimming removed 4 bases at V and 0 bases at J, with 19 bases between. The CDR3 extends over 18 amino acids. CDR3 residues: CASSSSTGTNLAKNIQYF. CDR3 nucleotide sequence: TGTGCCAGCAGTTCCTCGACAGGGACTAACCTAGCCAAAAACATTCAGTACTTC.

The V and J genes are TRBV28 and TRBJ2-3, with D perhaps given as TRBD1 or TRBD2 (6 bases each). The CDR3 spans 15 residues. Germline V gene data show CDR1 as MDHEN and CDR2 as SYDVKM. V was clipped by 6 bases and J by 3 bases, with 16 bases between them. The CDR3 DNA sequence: TGTGCCAGCAGCTCAAGGGGGGCAGGGACAGATACGCAGTATTTT. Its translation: CASSSRGAGTDTQYF.

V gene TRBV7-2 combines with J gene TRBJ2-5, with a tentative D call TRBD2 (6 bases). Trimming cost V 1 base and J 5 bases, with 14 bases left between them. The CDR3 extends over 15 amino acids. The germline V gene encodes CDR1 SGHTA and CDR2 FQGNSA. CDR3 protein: CASSLVSGEWETQYF. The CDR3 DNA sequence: TGTGCCAGCAGCTTAGTCTCGGGGGAATGGGAGACCCAGTACTTC.

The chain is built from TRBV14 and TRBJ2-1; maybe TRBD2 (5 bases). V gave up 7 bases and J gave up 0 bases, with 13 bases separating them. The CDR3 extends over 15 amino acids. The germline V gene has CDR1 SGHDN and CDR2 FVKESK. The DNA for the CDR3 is TGTGCCAGCAAAAGGACGGGGAGCTCCTACAATGAGCAGTTCTTC. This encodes CASKRTGSSYNEQFF. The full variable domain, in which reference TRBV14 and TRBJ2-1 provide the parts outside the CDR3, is EAGVTQFPSHSVIEKGQTVTLRCDPISGHDNLYWYRRVMGKEIKFLLHFVKESKQDESGMPNNRFLAERTGGTYSTLKVQPAELEDSGVYFCASKRTGSSYNEQFFGPGTRLTVL.

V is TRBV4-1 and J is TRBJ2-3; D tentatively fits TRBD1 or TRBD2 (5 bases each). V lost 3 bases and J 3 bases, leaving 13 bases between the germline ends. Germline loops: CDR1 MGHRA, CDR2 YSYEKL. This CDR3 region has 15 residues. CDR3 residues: CASSQGVVATDTQYF. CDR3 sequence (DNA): TGCGCCAGCAGCCAGGGGGTCGTGGCTACAGATACGCAGTATTTT.

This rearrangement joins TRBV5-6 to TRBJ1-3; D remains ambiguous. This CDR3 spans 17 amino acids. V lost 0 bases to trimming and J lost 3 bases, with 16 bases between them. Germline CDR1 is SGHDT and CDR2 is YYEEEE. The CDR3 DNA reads TGTGCCAGCAGCTTGGGGAACAGTCCTCTGGGTGGAAACACCATATATTTT. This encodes CASSLGNSPLGGNTIYF.

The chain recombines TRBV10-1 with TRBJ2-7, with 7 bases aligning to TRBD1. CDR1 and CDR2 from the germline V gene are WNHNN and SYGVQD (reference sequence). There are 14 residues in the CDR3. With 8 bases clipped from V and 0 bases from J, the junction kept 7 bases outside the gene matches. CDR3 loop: CASPKDRFSYEQYF. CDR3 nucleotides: TGCGCCAGCCCCAAGGACAGGTTCTCCTACGAGCAGTACTTC.

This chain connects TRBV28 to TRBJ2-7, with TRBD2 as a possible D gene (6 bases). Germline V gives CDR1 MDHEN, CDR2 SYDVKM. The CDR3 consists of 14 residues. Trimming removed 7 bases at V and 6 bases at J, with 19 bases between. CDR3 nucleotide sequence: TGTGCCAGCACTCTGGGCCAGCGGGTTTCCGAGCAGTACTTC. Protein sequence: CASTLGQRVSEQYF.

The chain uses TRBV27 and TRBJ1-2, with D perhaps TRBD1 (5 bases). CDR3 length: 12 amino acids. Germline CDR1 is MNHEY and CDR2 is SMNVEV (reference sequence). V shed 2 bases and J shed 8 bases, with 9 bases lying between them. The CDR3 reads CASSLEGHGYTF. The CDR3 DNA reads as TGTGCCAGCAGTTTAGAGGGGCACGGCTACACCTTC.

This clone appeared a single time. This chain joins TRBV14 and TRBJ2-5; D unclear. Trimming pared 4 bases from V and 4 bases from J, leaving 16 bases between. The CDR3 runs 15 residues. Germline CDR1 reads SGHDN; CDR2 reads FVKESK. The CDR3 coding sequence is TGTGCCAGCAGCCTTCCTTGGGCCGGCGGAGAGACCCAGTACTTC. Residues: CASSLPWAGGETQYF.

The CDR3: CASQDVNTEAFF. As DNA, the CDR3 is TGTGCCAGCCAAGACGTGAACACTGAAGCTTTCTTT. The rearrangement links TRBV6-4 to TRBJ1-1; D is unclear. Germline V gives CDR1 MRHNA, CDR2 SNTAGT. The CDR3 is made up of 12 amino acids. Trimming took off 8 bases at V and 0 bases at J, with 7 bases between the two ends.

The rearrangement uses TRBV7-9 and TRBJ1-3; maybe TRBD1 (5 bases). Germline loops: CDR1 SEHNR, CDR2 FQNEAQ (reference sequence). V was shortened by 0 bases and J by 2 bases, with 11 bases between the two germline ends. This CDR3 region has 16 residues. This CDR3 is CASSLALGEPGNTIYF. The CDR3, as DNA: TGTGCCAGCAGCTTAGCGCTGGGGGAACCTGGAAACACCATATATTTT.

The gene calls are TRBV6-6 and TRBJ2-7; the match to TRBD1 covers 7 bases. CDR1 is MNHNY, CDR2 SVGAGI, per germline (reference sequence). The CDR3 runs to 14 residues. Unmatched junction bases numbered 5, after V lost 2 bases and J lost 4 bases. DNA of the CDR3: TGTGCCAGCAGTTACCCGGGACAGAGATACGAGCAGTACTTC. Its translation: CASSYPGQRYEQYF.

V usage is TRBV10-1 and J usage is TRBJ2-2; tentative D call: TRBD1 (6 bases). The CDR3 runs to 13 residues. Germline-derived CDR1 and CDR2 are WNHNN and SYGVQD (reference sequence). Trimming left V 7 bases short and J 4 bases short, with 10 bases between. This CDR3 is CASIIGGTGELFF. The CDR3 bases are TGCGCCAGCATAATAGGGGGCACCGGGGAGCTGTTTTTT.

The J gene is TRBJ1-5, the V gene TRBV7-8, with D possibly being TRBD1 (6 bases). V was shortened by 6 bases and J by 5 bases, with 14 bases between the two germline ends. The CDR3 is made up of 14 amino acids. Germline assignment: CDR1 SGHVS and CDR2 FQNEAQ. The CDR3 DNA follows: TGTGCCAGCAGGACCGAGGGGGGGGATCAGCCCCAGCATTTT. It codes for CASRTEGGDQPQHF.

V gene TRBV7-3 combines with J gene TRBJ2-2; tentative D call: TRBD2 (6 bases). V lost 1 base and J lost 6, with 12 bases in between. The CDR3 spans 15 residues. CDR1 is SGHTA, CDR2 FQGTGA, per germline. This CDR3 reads CASSLIGSTAGELFF. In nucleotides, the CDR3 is TGTGCCAGCAGCTTAATCGGGAGTACGGCCGGGGAGCTGTTTTTT.

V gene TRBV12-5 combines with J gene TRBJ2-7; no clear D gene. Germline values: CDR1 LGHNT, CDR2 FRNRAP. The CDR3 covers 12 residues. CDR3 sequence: CAPRPKVVGQYF. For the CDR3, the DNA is TGTGCCCCAAGGCCCAAGGTGGTTGGGCAGTACTTC. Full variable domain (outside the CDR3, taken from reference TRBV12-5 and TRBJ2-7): DARVTQTPRHKVTEMGQEVTMRCQPILGHNTVFWYRQTMMQGLELLAYFRNRAPLDDSGMPKDRFSAEMPDATLATLKIQPSEPRDSAVYFCAPRPKVVGQYFGPGTRLTVT.

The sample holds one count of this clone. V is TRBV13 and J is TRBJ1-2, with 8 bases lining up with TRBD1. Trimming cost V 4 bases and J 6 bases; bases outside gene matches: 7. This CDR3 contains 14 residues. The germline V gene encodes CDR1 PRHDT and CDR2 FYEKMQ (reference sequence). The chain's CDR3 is CASSSRTGRNGYTF. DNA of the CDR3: TGTGCCAGCAGCTCGCGGACAGGGCGAAATGGCTACACCTTC.

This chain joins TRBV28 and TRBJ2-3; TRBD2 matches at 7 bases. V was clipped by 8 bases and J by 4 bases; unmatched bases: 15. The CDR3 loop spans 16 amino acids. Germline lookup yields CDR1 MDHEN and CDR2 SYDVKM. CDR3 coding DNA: TGTGCCAGCTGGGGGGACTACTTCGGGGAGCCAGATACGCAGTATTTT. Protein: CASWGDYFGEPDTQYF.